The clone carrying this T cell receptor (beta chain) showed up just a few times. Its matching antigen is unknown. This entry is derived from a study of blood T cells in healthy people across ages. Total RNA, at least 5.5 micrograms per sample, came from PBMCs. Study conclusions and caveats: Percentage of naive T cells showed a strong correlation with TCR beta diversity. PBMCs left unsorted prevented a conclusive naive versus antigen-experienced comparison.

Alongside a J-beta primer mix, a sample-barcoded 5' primer served in a second PCR lasting about 6 to 11 cycles. Tags on each cDNA molecule came from a template-switch adaptor with 12 random nucleotides. TCRdb re-derived calls from the 5' RACE reads in MiXCR, one entry per CDR3 protein. Of 700,000 to 850,000 distinct CDR3 sequences in the sample, about 36% were seen once. The CDR3 extends over 15 amino acids. Germline CDR1 LGHDT, CDR2 YNNKEL (reference sequence). V lost 0 bases and J 2 bases, leaving 8 bases between the germline ends. The chain couples TRBV3-1 to TRBJ1-5, with no clear D. The receptor was derived from a man younger than 35 in good health. Sequenced: blood. The CDR3 DNA sequence: TGTGCCAGCAGCCAAGATGTAGCAGGCAATCAGCCCCAGCATTTT. Translated: CASSQDVAGNQPQHF.